This T cell receptor beta chain appears in the sequencing data of a study of prognosis after radiotherapy for stage I lung cancer. About the study: Radiotherapy: SBRT, 3 to 5 fractions, biologically effective dose at least 100 Gy. Radiotherapy was followed by distant metastases in a few patients, which appeared at a median of roughly seven months; roughly 15 patients showed no significant progression. Study findings and constraints: Clone counts measured for unique TCRs fell after stereotactic body radiation therapy, median around 10,000 versus 6,900.

CDR1 and CDR2 (germline): MNHNS, SASEGT. The CDR3 runs 15 residues. V trimming: 7 bases; J trimming: 6 bases; junction bases outside the gene matches: 10. Blood was drawn (six milliliters of peripheral blood) at each of two time points. Genomic DNA provided the template from which TCR beta CDR3 was amplified by two-round multiplex PCR. The first round of PCR was done with primers that matched each TRBV and TRBJ gene. TCRdb called the multiplex PCR reads again in MiXCR, with one record for every CDR3 protein. The sample consists of around 26,000 distinct CDR3 sequences, about 32% of them appearing once. This clonotype was seen repeatedly, ten times or more. The antigen remains unidentified.

The receptor's source is a donor at least 50 years old with non-small cell lung cancer. The sequences come from PBMCs, collected before or after stereotactic body radiation therapy (not recorded which). V gene TRBV6-1 combines with J gene TRBJ2-7; 12 positions match TRBD1. In DNA form, the CDR3 reads TGTGCCAGCAAAGGGACAGGGGGCGAACTACGCGAGCAGTACTTC. This sequence encodes CASKGTGGELREQYF.